These 25 T cell receptor beta chains share one sample of origin, sequenced in a study of T cells in Graves' hyperthyroidism and ophthalmopathy. TCR beta CDR3 regions were amplified from RNA transcripts. The HTBI set primed first-round TCR CDR3 RT-PCR. TCRdb called the multiplex PCR reads again in MiXCR, with one record for every CDR3 protein. The data hold about half a million distinct CDR3 sequences, with 16% observed a single time. Sequencing was done on a sample of blood. Every receptor here comes from a woman aged 30 to 39 with Graves' ophthalmopathy.

This clonotype was counted ten times or more. The rearrangement uses TRBV12-3 or TRBV12-4 and TRBJ2-5; possible D gene TRBD1, 5 bases. The length of the CDR3 is 16 residues. V shed 4 bases and J shed 5 bases, with 20 bases lying between them. The CDR3 protein is CASSWGTAGKGETQYF. DNA of the CDR3: TGTGCCAGCAGTTGGGGAACGGCAGGGAAGGGTGAGACCCAGTACTTC.

This clonotype was picked up a small number of times. The chain carries TRBV11-3 and TRBJ2-2; 11 bases line up with TRBD2. In germline, CDR1 is SGHNT, CDR2 YENEEA. Trimming at V came to 5 bases and at J to 3 bases, leaving 11 bases not matched to a gene. The CDR3 extends over 18 amino acids. The DNA for the CDR3 is TGTGCCAGCAGCCCAGGGGCCGGGACTAGCGGATACACCGGGGAGCTGTTTTTT. Translation gives CASSPGAGTSGYTGELFF.

This clonotype occurred a few times. The chain carries TRBV4-3 and TRBJ2-7, with 10 bases lining up with TRBD2. The V gene's germline CDR1 is LGHNA and CDR2 YSLEER. The CDR3 covers 15 residues. V dropped 0 bases and J dropped 9; count of bases not matched to a gene: 8. CDR3 residues: CASSQDRLAGARQYF. The CDR3 DNA is TGCGCCAGCAGCCAAGACAGGCTAGCGGGAGCTAGGCAGTACTTC.

For this clonotype: Germline is not matched at one junction end, which may reflect a read error. The chain carries TRBV6-2 or TRBV6-3 and TRBJ1-6; D gene ambiguous. The CDR3 totals 13 residues. CDR1 and CDR2 (germline): MNHEY, SVGEGT. CDR3 protein: CASRTHGNSLLHF. The CDR3 DNA is TGTGCCAGCAGAACTCACGGGAATTCACTCCTCCACTTT.

This rearrangement joins TRBV28 to TRBJ1-1; D remains unclear. Germline CDR1 is MDHEN and CDR2 is SYDVKM. CDR3 size: 14 residues. The V gene lost 8 bases and the J gene lost 1 base, with 14 bases spanning the gap. In DNA form, the CDR3 reads TGTGCCAGCGCCATGTGGAAAAAGAACACTGAAGCTTTCTTT. Residues: CASAMWKKNTEAFF. The full variable domain, its missing parts supplied by reference TRBV28 and TRBJ1-1, is DVKVTQSSRYLVKRTGEKVFLECVQDMDHENMFWYRQDPGLGLRLIYFSYDVKMKEKGDIPEGYSVSREKKERFSLILESASTNQTSMYLCASAMWKKNTEAFFGQGTRLTVV.

The chain joins TRBV28 to TRBJ2-1; weak D call: TRBD2 (6 bases). CDR3 length equals 16 residues. Germline V gives CDR1 MDHEN, CDR2 SYDVKM. The germline V and J ends were trimmed by 7 bases and 8 bases, with 24 bases remaining between them. Written as DNA, the CDR3 is TGTGCCAGCACCTTCCAGCCCGGGAGAGGAAACGATGAGCAGTTCTTC. Translated: CASTFQPGRGNDEQFF.

This clonotype was seen many times. This chain connects TRBV18 to TRBJ1-6; D is unclear. Per germline, CDR1 KGHSH and CDR2 LQKENI. The CDR3 runs 13 residues. Trimming pared 3 bases from V and 9 bases from J, leaving 9 bases between. The CDR3 sequence: CASSPDRGSPLHF. CDR3 DNA: TGTGCCAGCTCACCCGACCGGGGTTCACCCCTCCACTTT.

This clonotype was detected once. V is TRBV7-2 and J is TRBJ1-3; tentatively, D is TRBD1 (5 bases). Trimming took off 5 bases at V and 1 base at J, with 15 bases between the two ends. Germline CDR1 is SGHTA and CDR2 is FQGNSA. CDR3 length: 16 amino acids. CDR3 loop: CASSQDFGGSGNTIYF. CDR3 coding DNA: TGTGCCAGCAGCCAAGATTTTGGGGGGTCTGGAAACACCATATATTTT.

At least ten counts were recorded for this clonotype. The chain is built from TRBV11-1 and TRBJ2-7, with 10 nucleotides matching TRBD1. The CDR3 has 16 residues. Germline V gene lookup returns CDR1 SGHAT and CDR2 FQDESV (reference sequence). V lost 3 bases, J lost 3 bases, and 8 bases stayed unmatched. DNA for the CDR3: TGTGCCAGCAGCTTGGCCGGGACAGGGGCCGTCTACGAGCAGTACTTC. Encoded protein: CASSLAGTGAVYEQYF. Full variable domain (outside the CDR3, taken from reference TRBV11-1 and TRBJ2-7): EAEVAQSPRYKITEKSQAVAFWCDPISGHATLYWYRQILGQGPELLVQFQDESVVDDSQLPKDRFSAERLKGVDSTLKIQPAELGDSAMYLCASSLAGTGAVYEQYFGPGTRLTVT.

The table lists this clonotype with many counts. V is TRBV7-3 and J is TRBJ2-3; D not certain. This CDR3 has 14 residues. Trimming took off 2 bases at V and 1 base at J, with 7 bases between the two ends. The V gene's germline CDR1 is SGHTA and CDR2 FQGTGA. This CDR3 reads CASSLAIGTDTQYF. The CDR3 DNA sequence: TGTGCCAGCAGCTTAGCTATCGGCACAGATACGCAGTATTTT.

This clonotype was detected a few times. The chain is built from TRBV24-1 and TRBJ2-3, with TRBD2 identical over 16 bases. Losses at the gene ends were 3 bases for V and 6 bases for J; bases not matched to a gene: 5. The germline CDR1 and CDR2 sequences are KGHDR and SFDVKD. The length of the CDR3 is 17 residues. CDR3 DNA: TGTGCCACCAGTGATCGGGGACTAGCGGGAGGGGAGGATACGCAGTATTTT. It encodes CATSDRGLAGGEDTQYF.

This clonotype was counted a few times. This chain uses TRBV12-5 with TRBJ2-7, with 9 nucleotides matching TRBD2. J lost 1 base, V lost 0 bases, and 7 bases had no gene match. CDR1 is LGHNT, CDR2 FRNRAP, per germline. The CDR3 is 17 amino acids. Written as DNA, the CDR3 is TGTGCTAGTGGTTTGGTAGTCATGGCGGGAGGGTCCTACGAGCAGTACTTC. Residues: CASGLVVMAGGSYEQYF.

The CDR3 is CASTPRATNTGELFF. DNA for the CDR3: TGTGCCAGTACCCCAAGGGCAACGAACACCGGGGAGCTGTTTTTT. This sequence joins TRBV19 and TRBJ2-2; D is undetermined. CDR3 size: 15 residues. With 7 bases removed from V and 0 bases from J, the gap between germline ends came to 12 bases. CDR1 is LNHDA and CDR2 is SQIVND in the germline V gene (reference sequence).

In this sample, this clonotype turned up many times. The rearrangement links TRBV28 to TRBJ2-5; the match to TRBD2 covers 7 bases. Per the germline V gene, CDR1 is MDHEN and CDR2 is SYDVKM. This CDR3 contains 13 residues. The trim removed 10 bases at V and 5 bases at J, leaving 10 bases unmatched. CDR3 DNA sequence: TGTGCCACCAGGACTAGTCTTCGGGAGACCCAGTACTTC. Translation gives CATRTSLRETQYF.

The chain joins TRBV4-2 to TRBJ1-2; D is perhaps TRBD1 (5 bases). The V end was cut by 2 bases, the J end by 3 bases, with 7 bases between. The CDR3 length is 13 residues. From germline, CDR1 is LGHNA and CDR2 YNFKEQ. The CDR3 loop reads CASSQRGDYGYTF. The CDR3 coding sequence is TGTGCCAGCAGCCAAAGGGGTGACTATGGCTACACCTTC.

Only a few counts were recorded for this clonotype. The chain couples TRBV19 to TRBJ2-3; D is uncertain. Germline V gives CDR1 LNHDA, CDR2 SQIVND (reference sequence). V was pared by 6 bases and J by 4 bases, with 14 bases between. The CDR3 contains 14 residues. The CDR3 coding sequence is TGTGCCAGTAGCTGGGTTGGACGCGCAGATACGCAGTATTTT. It specifies CASSWVGRADTQYF.

The sample holds many counts of this clonotype. The chain has TRBV6-2 or TRBV6-3 and TRBJ1-5; no reliable D call. The CDR3 sequence is 15 residues long. Germline CDR1 is MNHEY and CDR2 is SVGEGT. V was clipped by 0 bases and J by 7 bases, with 13 bases between them. This CDR3 is CASSYSFEGGQPQHF. The CDR3 DNA follows: TGTGCCAGCAGTTACTCTTTCGAGGGCGGCCAGCCCCAGCATTTT.

The J gene is TRBJ2-1, the V gene TRBV27; D not resolved. CDR1 MNHEY and CDR2 SMNVEV come from the germline V gene (reference sequence). The CDR3 is 15 residues long. V lost 6 bases to trimming and J lost 9 bases, with 21 bases between them. The CDR3 is CASSPLSVRTGEQFF. The CDR3 DNA is TGTGCCAGCAGCCCGCTATCCGTTAGAACGGGTGAGCAGTTCTTC.

This clonotype has only a few counts. V gene TRBV7-6 combines with J gene TRBJ2-2, with a tentative D call TRBD2 (6 bases). This CDR3 is 15 amino acids long. The germline V gene has CDR1 SGHVS and CDR2 FNYEAQ. V shed 5 bases and J shed 6 bases, with 16 bases lying between them. CDR3 protein: CASSIGLPAAGELFF. For the CDR3, the DNA is TGTGCCAGCAGCATAGGACTACCGGCCGCCGGGGAGCTGTTTTTT.

The chain is built from TRBV20-1 and TRBJ2-1, with TRBD2 matching 7 bases. Trimming at V came to 6 bases and at J to 3 bases, leaving 8 bases not matched to a gene. Germline assignment: CDR1 DFQATT and CDR2 SNEGSKA (reference sequence). The CDR3 has 14 amino acids. The CDR3 sequence: CSAGRAGVYNEQFF. Written as DNA, the CDR3 is TGCAGTGCCGGAAGGGCGGGAGTCTACAATGAGCAGTTCTTC.

This clonotype has more than one count but fewer than ten. A read error is possible here, since a much larger clone lies one base away. The CDR3 bases are TGTGCCAGCAGCTTTACCACCGGGGAGCTGTTTTTT. It translates to CASSFTTGELFF. This chain uses TRBV7-3 with TRBJ2-2; D gene uncertain. This CDR3 comprises 12 residues. V was clipped by 3 bases and J by 4 bases, with 3 bases between them. Germline CDR1 is SGHTA and CDR2 is FQGTGA.

This clonotype was counted between two and nine times. The V call is TRBV5-6, the J call TRBJ2-7, with 7 positions matching TRBD2. Per germline, CDR1 SGHDT and CDR2 YYEEEE. The CDR3 totals 18 residues. The V segment lost 2 bases and the J segment 2 bases; nucleotides outside the gene matches: 16. The CDR3 loop is CASSFGGPLAATTYEQYF. CDR3 sequence (DNA): TGTGCCAGCAGCTTTGGGGGACCTCTAGCGGCCACCACCTACGAGCAGTACTTC.

This clonotype came up a few times. J is TRBJ2-1 and V is TRBV30, with 10 bases lining up with TRBD2. This CDR3 is built from 13 residues. V gave up 7 bases and J gave up 2 bases; unmatched junction bases: 2. Germline V gene data show CDR1 as GTSNPN and CDR2 as SVGIG (reference sequence). CDR3 protein: CAFTSGTYNEQFF. For the CDR3, the DNA is TGTGCCTTCACTAGCGGGACCTACAATGAGCAGTTCTTC.

J is TRBJ2-7 and V is TRBV28, with TRBD1 matching 8 bases. V shed 6 bases and J 4 bases; nucleotides not matched to a gene: 14. The germline gives CDR1 MDHEN, CDR2 SYDVKM. The CDR3 sequence is 16 residues long. As DNA, the CDR3 is TGTGCCAGCAGCCTCCCCTTCCGGGACAGGACATACGAGCAGTACTTC. This sequence encodes CASSLPFRDRTYEQYF.

This clonotype was detected only a few times. The CDR3 loop is CASSYSGTSAADTQYF. Written as DNA, the CDR3 is TGTGCCAGCAGTTACTCCGGGACTAGCGCCGCAGATACGCAGTATTTT. The chain carries TRBV6-2 or TRBV6-3 and TRBJ2-3; 10 nucleotides align to TRBD2. The CDR3 runs to 16 residues. V lost 0 bases and J lost 4; bases outside the gene matches: 4. The germline V gene encodes CDR1 MNHEY and CDR2 SVGEGT.